This T cell receptor beta chain was sequenced during a study of blood T cell repertoires in COVID-19. For the study at large: T cells, B-cell-depleted T cells, or PBMCs provided the cDNA or gDNA that served as material.

This CDR3 spans 13 amino acids. V dropped 5 bases and J dropped 4 bases, with 11 bases sitting between them. Germline CDR1 and CDR2: SGHVS and FNYEAQ. Those enrolled, adults aged 18 to 89 years, came from under 25 US areas. Participant-reported clinical history was the basis for cohort assignment. The protocol was immunoSEQ multiplex PCR, while the TCRdb copy is restricted to in-frame clones and leaves out a portion. The sample lists approximately 230,000 clones, roughly 91% occurring once. V gene TRBV7-6 combines with J gene TRBJ1-1, with D perhaps matching TRBD1 (6 bases). This clonotype was obtained from a woman in her twenties or thirties who had recovered from COVID-19. The specimen sequenced was PBMCs or T cells enriched from blood (not recorded which). Written as DNA, the CDR3 is TGTGCCAGCAGCGCAGGGACAACCACTGAAGCTTTCTTT. Amino acid sequence: CASSAGTTTEAFF.